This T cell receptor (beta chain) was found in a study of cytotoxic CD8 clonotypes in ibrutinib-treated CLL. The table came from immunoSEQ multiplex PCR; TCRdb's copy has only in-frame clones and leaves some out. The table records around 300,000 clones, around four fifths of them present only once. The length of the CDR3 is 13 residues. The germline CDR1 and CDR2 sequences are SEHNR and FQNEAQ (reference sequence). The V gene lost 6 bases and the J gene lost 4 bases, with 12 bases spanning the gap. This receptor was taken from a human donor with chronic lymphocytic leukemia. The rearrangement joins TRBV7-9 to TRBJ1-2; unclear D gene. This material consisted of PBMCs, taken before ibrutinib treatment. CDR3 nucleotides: TGTGCCAGCAGTCGACTTTCTAGCTATGGCTACACCTTC. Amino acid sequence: CASSRLSSYGYTF.